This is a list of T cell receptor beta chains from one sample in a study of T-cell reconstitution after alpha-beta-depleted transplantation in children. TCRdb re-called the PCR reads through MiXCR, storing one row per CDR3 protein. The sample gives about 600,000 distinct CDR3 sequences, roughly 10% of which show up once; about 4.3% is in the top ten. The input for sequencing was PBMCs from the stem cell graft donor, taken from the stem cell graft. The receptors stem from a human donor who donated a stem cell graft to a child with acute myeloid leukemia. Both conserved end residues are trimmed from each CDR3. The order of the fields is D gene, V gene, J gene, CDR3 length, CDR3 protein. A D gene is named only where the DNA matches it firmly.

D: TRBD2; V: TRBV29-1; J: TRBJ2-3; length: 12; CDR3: SGGGLLGTDTQY
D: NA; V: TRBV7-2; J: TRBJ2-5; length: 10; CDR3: ASSLERVTQY
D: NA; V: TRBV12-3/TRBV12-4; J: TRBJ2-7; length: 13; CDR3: ASSLGGPGRTEQY
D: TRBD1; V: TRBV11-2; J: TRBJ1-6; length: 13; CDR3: ASSSQTGANSPLH
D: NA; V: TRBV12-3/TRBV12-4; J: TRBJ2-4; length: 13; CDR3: ASSPRGVAKNIQY
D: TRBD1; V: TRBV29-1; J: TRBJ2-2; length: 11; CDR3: SVAQGRTGELF
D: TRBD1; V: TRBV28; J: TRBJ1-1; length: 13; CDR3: ASSLRQGARTEAF
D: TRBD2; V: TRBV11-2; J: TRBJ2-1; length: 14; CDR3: ASNPSGSRAYNEQF
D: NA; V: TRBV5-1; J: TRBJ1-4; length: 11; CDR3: ASGLAGREKLF
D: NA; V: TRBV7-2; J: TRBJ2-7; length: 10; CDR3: ASSLHHYEQY
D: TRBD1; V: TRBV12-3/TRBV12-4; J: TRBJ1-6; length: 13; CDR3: ASSLTGAGNSPLH
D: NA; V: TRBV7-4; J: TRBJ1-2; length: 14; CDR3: ASSLARRGGRNGYT
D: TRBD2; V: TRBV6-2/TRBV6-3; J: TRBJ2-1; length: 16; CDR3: ASSYSLLSGSTYNEQF
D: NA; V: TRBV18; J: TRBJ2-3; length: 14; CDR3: ASSPLGGPSTDTQY
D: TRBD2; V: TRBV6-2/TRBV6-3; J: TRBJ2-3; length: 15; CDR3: ASSYQAGGRRTDTQY
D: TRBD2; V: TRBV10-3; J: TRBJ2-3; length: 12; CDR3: AIDLSGSGDTQY
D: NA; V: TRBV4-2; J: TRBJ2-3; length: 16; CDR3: ASSQEAPSNSETDTQY
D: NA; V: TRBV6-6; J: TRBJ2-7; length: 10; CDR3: ASRTVSYEQY
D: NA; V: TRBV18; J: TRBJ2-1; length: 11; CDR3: ASSPWTKDEQF
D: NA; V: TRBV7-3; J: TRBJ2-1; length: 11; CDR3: ASSPSGWGEQF
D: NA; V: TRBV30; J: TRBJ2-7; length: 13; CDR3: AWASRMANSYEQY
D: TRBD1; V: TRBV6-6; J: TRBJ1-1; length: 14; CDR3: ASSYSLGTANTEAF
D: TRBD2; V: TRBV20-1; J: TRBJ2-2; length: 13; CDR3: SATRLAGGEGELF
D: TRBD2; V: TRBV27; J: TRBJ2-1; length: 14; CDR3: ASSSYGLAGDNEQF
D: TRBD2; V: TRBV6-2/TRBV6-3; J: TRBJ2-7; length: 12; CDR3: ASSSYPSGPHAY
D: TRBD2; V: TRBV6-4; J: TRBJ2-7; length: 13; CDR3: ASSDGTSGNYEQY
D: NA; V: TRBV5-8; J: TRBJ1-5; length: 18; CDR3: ASSLGSLGRELYSNQPQH
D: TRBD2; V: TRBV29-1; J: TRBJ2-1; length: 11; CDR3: SVSGRLYNEQF
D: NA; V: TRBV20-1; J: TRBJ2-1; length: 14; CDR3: SAPNYGPSSYNEQF
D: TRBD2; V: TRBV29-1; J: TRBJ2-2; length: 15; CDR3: SVEVPSGRLNTGELF
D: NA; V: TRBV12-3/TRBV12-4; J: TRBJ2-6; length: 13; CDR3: ASNPSTVGANVLT
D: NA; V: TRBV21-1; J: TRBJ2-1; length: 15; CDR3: ASPEGNRRSSYNEQF
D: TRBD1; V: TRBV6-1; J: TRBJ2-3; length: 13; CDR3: ASRNQGAKTDTQY
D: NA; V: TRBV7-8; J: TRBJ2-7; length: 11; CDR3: ASSFRDGYEQY
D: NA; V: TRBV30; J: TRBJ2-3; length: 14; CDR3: AWRHRGGVGTDTQY
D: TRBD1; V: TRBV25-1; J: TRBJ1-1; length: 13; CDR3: ASLRDRGPRTEAF
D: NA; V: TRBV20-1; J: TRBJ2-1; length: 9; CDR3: SARDQDEQF
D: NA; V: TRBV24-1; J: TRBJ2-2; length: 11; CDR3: ATKGGGAGELF
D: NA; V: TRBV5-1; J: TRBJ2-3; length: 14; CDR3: ASSVFSGAGTDTQY
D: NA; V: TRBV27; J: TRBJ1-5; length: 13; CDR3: ASSFGGVGDQPQH
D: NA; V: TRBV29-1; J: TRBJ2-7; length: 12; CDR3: SVARPDSPYEQY
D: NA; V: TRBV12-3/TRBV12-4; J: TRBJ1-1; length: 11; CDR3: ASSLLRDTEAF
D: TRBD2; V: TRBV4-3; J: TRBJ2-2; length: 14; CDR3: ASSPGTSANTGELF
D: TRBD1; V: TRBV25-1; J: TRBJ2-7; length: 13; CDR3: ASSGQGQGRHEQY
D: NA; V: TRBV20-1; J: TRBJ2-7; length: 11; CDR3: SARAPAYYEQY
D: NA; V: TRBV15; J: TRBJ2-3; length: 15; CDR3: ATSREGGVFGTDTQY
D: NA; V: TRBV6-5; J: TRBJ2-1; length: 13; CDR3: ASSSGIGSRNEQF
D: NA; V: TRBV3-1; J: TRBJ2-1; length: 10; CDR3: ASSQVNYEQF
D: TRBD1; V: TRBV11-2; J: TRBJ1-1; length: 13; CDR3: ASSSRFQGATEAF
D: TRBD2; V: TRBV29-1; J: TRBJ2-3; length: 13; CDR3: SVAGTGGPADTQY
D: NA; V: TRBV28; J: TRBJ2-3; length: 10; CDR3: ASSLYLGTQY
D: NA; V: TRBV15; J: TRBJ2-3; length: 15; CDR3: ATSRDKTFWGTDTQY
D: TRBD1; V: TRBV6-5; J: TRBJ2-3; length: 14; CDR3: ASSNLGQGNTDTQY
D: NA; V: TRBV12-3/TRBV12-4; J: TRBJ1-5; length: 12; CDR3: ASSRTPGNQPQH
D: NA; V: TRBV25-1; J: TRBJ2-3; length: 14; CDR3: ASSAGGRTSTDTQY
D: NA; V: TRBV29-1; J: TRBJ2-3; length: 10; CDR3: SVSTAPDTQY
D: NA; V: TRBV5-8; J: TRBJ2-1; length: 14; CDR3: ASSPDRGLPHNEQF
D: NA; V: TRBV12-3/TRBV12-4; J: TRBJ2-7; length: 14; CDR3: ASSPKQGLLSYEQY
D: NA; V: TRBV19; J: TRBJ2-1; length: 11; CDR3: ASSIKGGNEQF
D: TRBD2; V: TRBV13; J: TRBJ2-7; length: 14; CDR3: ASSLVAGGLPYEQY